Listed here are 14 T cell receptor beta chains from one sample, sequenced in a study of T cell repertoires in aging, cancer and after chemotherapy. Amplification of TCR beta used genomic DNA extracted from peripheral blood. Multiplex touch-down PCR with TRB-A/B primers amplified rearranged V-D-J TRB sequences. TCRdb re-analysed the multiplex PCR reads in MiXCR, keeping a single row per CDR3 protein. Of around 5,200 distinct CDR3 sequences listed, approximately 30% were seen once; the top ten hold 4.5% to 6%. Specimen: blood. Receptors were obtained from a human donor in good health.

This clonotype was recorded only once. At one end, the junction sequence differs from germline, possibly due to a read error. The chain joins TRBV5-5 to TRBJ2-7, with 12 bases matching TRBD1. The length of the CDR3 is 20 residues. The germline V gene has CDR1 SGHKS and CDR2 YYEKEE (reference sequence). DNA for the CDR3: TGCGCCAGCAGCTTGGCCGAACCCGGGACAGGGGGCTTACCCTTCTACGAGCAGTACTTC. It codes for CASSLAEPGTGGLPFYEQYF.

The chain is built from TRBV28 and TRBJ2-7; the match to TRBD2 covers 10 bases. Trimming removed 4 bases from V and 2 bases from J; junction bases left unmatched: 2. The germline gives CDR1 MDHEN, CDR2 SYDVKM. This CDR3 is 14 amino acids long. Here the CDR3 reads CASSSSGSPYEQYF. The CDR3 DNA reads as TGTGCCAGCAGTTCTAGCGGGAGTCCCTACGAGCAGTACTTC.

This clonotype showed up just a few times. The chain is built from TRBV12-3 or TRBV12-4 and TRBJ1-5, with a tentative D call TRBD1 (5 bases). The CDR3 consists of 14 residues. The V and J ends lost 1 base and 5 bases respectively, with 9 bases between them. The DNA for the CDR3 is TGTGCCAGCAGTTTAGGGGTAGGGGATCAGCCCCAGCATTTT. Amino acids: CASSLGVGDQPQHF.

In DNA form, the CDR3 reads TGCAGTGCTTGGGCCACGGGAGAAAAACTGTTTTTT. This translates into CSAWATGEKLFF. This rearrangement joins TRBV20-1 to TRBJ1-4; D is unresolved. With 5 bases removed from V and 8 bases from J, the gap between germline ends came to 12 bases. Germline V gene data show CDR1 as DFQATT and CDR2 as SNEGSKA (reference sequence). CDR3 length equals 12 residues.

The CDR3 DNA sequence: TGTGCCACCAGACCGAAGGGGGAAGTCTCCTACAATGAGCAGTTCTTC. The encoded protein is CATRPKGEVSYNEQFF. The rearrangement uses TRBV24-1 and TRBJ2-1, with D perhaps TRBD1 (6 bases). Germline CDR1 is KGHDR and CDR2 is SFDVKD. Between the trimmed V and J ends, which lost 7 bases and 0 bases, there was a span of 15 bases. The CDR3 length is 16 residues.

This clonotype was counted between two and nine times. The rearrangement joins TRBV12-3 or TRBV12-4 to TRBJ2-1; D not certain. V was pared by 5 bases and J by 10 bases, with 12 bases between. This CDR3 has 12 residues. CDR3 sequence reads: CASSLTGHEQFF. The DNA for the CDR3 is TGTGCCAGCAGTCTGACCGGCCACGAGCAGTTCTTC.

By frequency in the sample, this clonotype is medium-sized. The chain combines TRBV19 with TRBJ2-5; D may match TRBD1 or TRBD2 (5 bases each). Trimming left V 4 bases short and J 9 bases short, with 18 bases between. The germline gives CDR1 LNHDA, CDR2 SQIVND (reference sequence). This CDR3 has 14 residues. The CDR3 loop is CASSKRDRSGAQYF. In DNA, the CDR3 is TGTGCCAGTAGTAAACGGGACCGCTCAGGAGCCCAGTACTTC.

The chain joins TRBV5-1 to TRBJ2-5, with a weak D call TRBD2 (5 bases). V was trimmed by 4 bases and J by 5 bases, leaving 12 bases between them. Germline CDR1 is SGHRS and CDR2 is YFSETQ. This CDR3 is 13 amino acids long. CDR3 bases: TGCGCCAGCAGCGTCCGCGAGCGGGAGACCCAGTACTTC. This gives the protein CASSVRERETQYF.

This clonotype is judged medium-sized. The genes are TRBV18 and TRBJ2-7; 8 bases match TRBD1. Losses at the gene ends were 0 bases for V and 4 bases for J; bases not matched to a gene: 8. Germline assignment: CDR1 KGHSH and CDR2 LQKENI. The CDR3 runs 16 residues. The CDR3 spells CASSPPGTGSLYEQYF. In DNA form, the CDR3 reads TGTGCCAGCTCACCACCCGGGACAGGTTCGTTGTACGAGCAGTACTTC.

This clonotype was detected a few times. The rearrangement links TRBV6-1 to TRBJ2-5; 12 bases match TRBD2. CDR1 and CDR2 from the germline V gene are MNHNS and SASEGT. This CDR3 contains 15 residues. J gave up 2 bases and V 2 bases, and 0 bases lay outside the gene matches. The CDR3: CASSELAGGQETQYF. The CDR3 DNA follows: TGTGCCAGCAGTGAACTAGCGGGGGGGCAAGAGACCCAGTACTTC.

This clonotype came up a few times. The V gene is TRBV5-6, the J gene TRBJ2-2; D might be TRBD2 (6 bases). Trimming removed 1 base from V and 2 bases from J, with 12 bases in between. In germline, CDR1 is SGHDT, CDR2 YYEEEE. The CDR3 loop spans 16 amino acids. DNA for the CDR3: TGTGCCAGCAGCTTGATCGGCGGGACTAACACCGGGGAGCTGTTTTTT. It encodes CASSLIGGTNTGELFF.

CDR3: CASSAGTPGANVLTF. CDR3 coding DNA: TGTGCCAGCAGTGCCGGGACTCCTGGGGCCAACGTCCTGACTTTC. The gene calls are TRBV27 and TRBJ2-6; tentatively, D is TRBD2 (6 bases). From germline, CDR1 is MNHEY and CDR2 SMNVEV (reference sequence). The V and J ends lost 5 bases and 2 bases respectively, with 10 bases between them. The CDR3 consists of 15 residues.

Only a few counts were recorded for this clonotype. J is TRBJ2-3 and V is TRBV12-3 or TRBV12-4; 10 nucleotides line up with TRBD2. This CDR3 spans 15 amino acids. V was pared by 3 bases and J by 6 bases, with 6 bases of the junction left unmatched. In nucleotides, the CDR3 is TGTGCCAGCAGTTTGGGGCTAGCGGGGGCGGATACGCAGTATTTT. It is translated as CASSLGLAGADTQYF.

V is TRBV6-5 and J is TRBJ2-2, with 7 bases fitting TRBD2. The length of the CDR3 is 17 residues. V lost 5 bases to trimming and J lost 4 bases; unmatched junction nucleotides: 13. Germline V lookup: CDR1 MNHEY, CDR2 SVGAGI. This chain's CDR3 is CASSGLEGVRVTGELFF. The CDR3, as DNA: TGTGCCAGCAGTGGACTAGAGGGAGTCCGGGTCACCGGGGAGCTGTTTTTT.